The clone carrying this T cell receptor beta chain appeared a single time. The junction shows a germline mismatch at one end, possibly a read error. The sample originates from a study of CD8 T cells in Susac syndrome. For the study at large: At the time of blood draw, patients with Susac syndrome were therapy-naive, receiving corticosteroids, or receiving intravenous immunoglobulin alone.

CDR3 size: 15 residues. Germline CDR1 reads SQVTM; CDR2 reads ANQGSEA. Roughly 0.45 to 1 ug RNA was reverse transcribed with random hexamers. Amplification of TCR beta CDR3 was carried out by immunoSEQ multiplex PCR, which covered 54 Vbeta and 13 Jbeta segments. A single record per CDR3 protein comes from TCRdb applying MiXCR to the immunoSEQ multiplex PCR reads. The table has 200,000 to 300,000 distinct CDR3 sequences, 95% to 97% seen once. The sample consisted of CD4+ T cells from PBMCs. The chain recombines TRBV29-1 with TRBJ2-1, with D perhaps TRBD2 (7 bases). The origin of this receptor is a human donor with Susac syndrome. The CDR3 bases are TGCAACGTTGTGGGGGGGCTAGGGAGTACCAATGAGCAGTTCTTC. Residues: CNVVGGLGSTNEQFF.